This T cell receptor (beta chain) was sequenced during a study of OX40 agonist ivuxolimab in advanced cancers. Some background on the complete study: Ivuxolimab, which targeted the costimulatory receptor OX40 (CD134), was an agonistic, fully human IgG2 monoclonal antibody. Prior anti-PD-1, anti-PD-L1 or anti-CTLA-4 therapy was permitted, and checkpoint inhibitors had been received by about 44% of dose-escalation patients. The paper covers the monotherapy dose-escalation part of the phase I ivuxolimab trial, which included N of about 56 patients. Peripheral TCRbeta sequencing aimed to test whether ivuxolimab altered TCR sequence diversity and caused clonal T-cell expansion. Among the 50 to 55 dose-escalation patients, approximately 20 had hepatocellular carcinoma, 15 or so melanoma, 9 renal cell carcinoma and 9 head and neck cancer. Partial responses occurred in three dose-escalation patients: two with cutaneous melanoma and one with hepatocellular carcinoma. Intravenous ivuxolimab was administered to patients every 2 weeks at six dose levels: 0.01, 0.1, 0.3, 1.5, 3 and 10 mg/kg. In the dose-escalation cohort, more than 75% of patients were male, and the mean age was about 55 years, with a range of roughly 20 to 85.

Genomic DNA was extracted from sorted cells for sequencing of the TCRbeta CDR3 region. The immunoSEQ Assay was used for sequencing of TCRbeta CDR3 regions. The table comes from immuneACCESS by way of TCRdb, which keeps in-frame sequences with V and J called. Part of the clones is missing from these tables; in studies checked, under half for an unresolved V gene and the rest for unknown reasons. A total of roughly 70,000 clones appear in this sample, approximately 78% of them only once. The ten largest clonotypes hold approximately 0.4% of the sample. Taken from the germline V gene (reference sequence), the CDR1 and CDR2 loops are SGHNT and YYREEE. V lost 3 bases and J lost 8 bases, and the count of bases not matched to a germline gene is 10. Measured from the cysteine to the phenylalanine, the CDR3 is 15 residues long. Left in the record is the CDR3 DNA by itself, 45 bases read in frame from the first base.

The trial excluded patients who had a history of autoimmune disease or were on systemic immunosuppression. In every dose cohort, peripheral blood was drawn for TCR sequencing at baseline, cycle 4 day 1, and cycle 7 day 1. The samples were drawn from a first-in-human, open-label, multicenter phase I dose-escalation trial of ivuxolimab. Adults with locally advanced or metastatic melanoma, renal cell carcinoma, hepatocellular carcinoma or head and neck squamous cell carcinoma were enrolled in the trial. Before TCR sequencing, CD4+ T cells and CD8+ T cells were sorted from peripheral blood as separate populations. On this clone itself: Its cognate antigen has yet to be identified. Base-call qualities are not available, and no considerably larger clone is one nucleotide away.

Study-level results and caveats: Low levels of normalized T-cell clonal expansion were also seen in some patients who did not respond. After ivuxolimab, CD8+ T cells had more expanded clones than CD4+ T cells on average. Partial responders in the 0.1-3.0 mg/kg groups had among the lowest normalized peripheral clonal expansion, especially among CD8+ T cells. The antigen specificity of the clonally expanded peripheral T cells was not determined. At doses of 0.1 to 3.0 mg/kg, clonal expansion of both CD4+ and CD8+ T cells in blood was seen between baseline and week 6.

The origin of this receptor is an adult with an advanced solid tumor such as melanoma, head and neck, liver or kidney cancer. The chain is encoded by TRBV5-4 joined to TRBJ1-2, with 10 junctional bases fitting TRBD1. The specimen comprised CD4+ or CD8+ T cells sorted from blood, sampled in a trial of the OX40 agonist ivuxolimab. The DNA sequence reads TGTGCCAGCAGCTCAGGACAGGGGGGATTTTACGGCTACACCTTC. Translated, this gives CASSSGQGGFYGYTF.